Listed below are T cell receptor beta chains from one sample, sequenced in a study of blood T cell repertoires in COVID-19. TCRdb keeps only in-frame clones here, not all; method: immunoSEQ multiplex PCR. The data contain approximately 180,000 clones, about 86% of them singletons. The sample was peripheral blood. All receptors come from a woman in her 70s with COVID-19, enrolled during active disease. CDR3s include the opening cysteine and the closing phenylalanine or tryptophan. Fields, in order: V gene, J gene, D gene, clone size, CDR3 protein, CDR3 DNA. D genes are given only for firm matches. Clone size is shown for a subset of rows, as once, few, many or a class of expanded clone.

TRBV19	TRBJ1-2	NA	NA	CASSMASGTSYGYTF	TGTGCCAGTAGTATGGCGTCCGGGACATCCTATGGCTACACCTTC
TRBV9	TRBJ1-4	NA	NA	CASSKSPSGEKLFF	TGTGCCAGCAGTAAATCCCCTTCGGGTGAAAAACTGTTTTTT
TRBV7-2	TRBJ1-2	TRBD1	NA	CASSTRTGDYGYTF	TGTGCCAGCAGCACCCGGACAGGGGACTATGGCTACACCTTC
TRBV19	TRBJ1-6	TRBD1	NA	CASRTGESYNSPLHF	TGTGCCAGTAGAACAGGGGAGTCCTATAATTCACCCCTCCACTTT
TRBV5-1	TRBJ2-1	TRBD2	once	CASSTVTGLAYNEQFF	TGCGCCAGCAGCACTGTCACTGGACTAGCGTACAATGAGCAGTTCTTC
TRBV7-8	TRBJ2-4	NA	once	CASSLRGYSGNIQYF	TGTGCCAGCAGCTTAAGGGGCTATTCGGGTAACATTCAGTACTTC
TRBV7-2	TRBJ1-1	NA	NA	CASSLVEGEAFF	TGTGCCAGCAGCTTAGTTGAGGGAGAAGCTTTCTTT
TRBV7-9	TRBJ1-1	NA	NA	CASSLARGGRGNTEAFF	TGTGCCAGCAGCTTAGCGCGGGGGGGCCGAGGGAACACTGAAGCTTTCTTT
TRBV5-8	TRBJ2-5	TRBD2	NA	CASSWGEGRSGGETQYF	TGTGCCAGCAGCTGGGGGGAGGGCCGGTCGGGCGGAGAGACCCAGTACTTC
TRBV5-1	TRBJ2-2	NA	NA	CASSSVRGNTNTGELFF	TGCGCCAGCAGCTCTGTGCGCGGGAATACGAACACCGGGGAGCTGTTTTTT
TRBV6-5	TRBJ1-1	NA	NA	CASSYEAAWAEAFF	TGTGCCAGCAGTTACGAGGCGGCCTGGGCTGAAGCTTTCTTT
TRBV5-5	TRBJ2-1	TRBD1	NA	CASSLAGQGLNEQFF	TGTGCCAGCAGCTTGGCCGGACAGGGGCTGAATGAGCAGTTCTTC
TRBV6-8	TRBJ2-7	TRBD2	NA	CASVPKPGLAGEQYF	TGTGCCAGCGTTCCCAAACCGGGACTAGCGGGGGAGCAGTACTTC
TRBV3-1/TRBV3-2	TRBJ2-5	NA	NA	CASSQGVAFGETQYF	TGTGCCAGCAGCCAAGGCGTAGCATTTGGGGAGACCCAGTACTTC
TRBV21-1	TRBJ1-2	NA	NA	CASRKDSRYWGYTF	TGTGCCAGCAGAAAGGACAGTCGTTATTGGGGCTACACCTTC
TRBV30	TRBJ1-3	NA	NA	CAWSPHFRTSGNTIYF	TGTGCCTGGAGTCCCCACTTTCGAACCTCTGGAAACACCATATATTTT
TRBV7-2	TRBJ1-4	NA	NA	CASSFRGYEKLFF	TGTGCCAGCAGCTTTCGGGGTTATGAAAAACTGTTTTTT
TRBV12-3/TRBV12-4	TRBJ1-5	TRBD1	NA	CASSFQGAQPQHF	TGTGCCAGCAGTTTTCAGGGGGCACAGCCCCAGCATTTT
TRBV6-5	TRBJ1-2	TRBD1	NA	CASSLTGYGYTF	TGTGCCAGCAGTTTGACAGGGTATGGCTACACCTTC
TRBV5-1	TRBJ2-2	TRBD1	NA	CASSLRTGNTGELFF	TGCGCCAGCAGCCTTCGGACAGGGAACACCGGGGAGCTGTTTTTT
TRBV11-1	TRBJ1-2	TRBD1	NA	CASSLGQGLAGYTF	TGTGCCAGCAGCTTGGGACAGGGATTGGCTGGCTACACCTTC
TRBV3-1/TRBV3-2	TRBJ2-5	NA	NA	CASSPLQETQYF	TGTGCCAGCAGCCCCCTACAAGAGACCCAGTACTTC
TRBV6-6	TRBJ2-3	TRBD1	NA	CASSYSDRGDTQYF	TGTGCCAGCAGTTACTCCGACAGGGGAGATACGCAGTATTTT
TRBV7-9	TRBJ2-1	NA	NA	CASSFGSGGGSNEQFF	TGTGCCAGCAGCTTTGGATCAGGCGGGGGCTCCAATGAGCAGTTCTTC
TRBV9	TRBJ2-5	NA	NA	CASSPWGAETQYF	TGTGCCAGCAGCCCTTGGGGCGCGGAGACCCAGTACTTC
TRBV28	TRBJ1-2	TRBD1	NA	CASRWDRGYPLYGYTF	TGTGCCAGCAGATGGGACAGGGGGTATCCTTTGTATGGCTACACCTTC
TRBV28	TRBJ1-1	NA	NA	CASNTWRVVEAFF	TGTGCCAGCAATACCTGGCGGGTGGTTGAAGCTTTCTTT
TRBV18	TRBJ1-1	TRBD1	NA	CASSPDRVNTEAFF	TGTGCCAGCTCACCCGACAGGGTGAACACTGAAGCTTTCTTT
TRBV30	TRBJ2-5	NA	NA	CAWSLGAVAPQETQYF	TGTGCCTGGAGCCTGGGGGCCGTGGCCCCCCAAGAGACCCAGTACTTC
TRBV9	TRBJ2-7	TRBD2	once	CASSVGAGVGYEQYF	TGTGCCAGCAGCGTAGGCGCGGGAGTCGGGTACGAGCAGTACTTC
TRBV5-1	TRBJ2-7	NA	NA	CASSPDTTSYEQYF	TGCGCCAGCAGCCCGGACACAACCTCCTACGAGCAGTACTTC
TRBV4-3	TRBJ2-1	TRBD2	NA	CASSQEGTSGNNEQFF	TGCGCCAGCAGCCAAGAAGGGACTAGCGGGAACAATGAGCAGTTCTTC
TRBV7-9	TRBJ2-2	NA	NA	CASSIDSYTGELFF	TGTGCCAGCAGCATCGACAGTTACACCGGGGAGCTGTTTTTT
TRBV28	TRBJ1-5	NA	NA	CASRVDSINQPQHF	TGTGCCAGCAGGGTTGACAGCATCAATCAGCCCCAGCATTTT
TRBV3-1/TRBV3-2	TRBJ2-1	TRBD2	NA	CASSRDYYNEQFF	TGTGCCAGCAGCAGGGACTATTACAATGAGCAGTTCTTC
TRBV30	TRBJ1-1	NA	few	CAWGITGHAFF	TGTGCCTGGGGAATTACAGGGCACGCTTTCTTT